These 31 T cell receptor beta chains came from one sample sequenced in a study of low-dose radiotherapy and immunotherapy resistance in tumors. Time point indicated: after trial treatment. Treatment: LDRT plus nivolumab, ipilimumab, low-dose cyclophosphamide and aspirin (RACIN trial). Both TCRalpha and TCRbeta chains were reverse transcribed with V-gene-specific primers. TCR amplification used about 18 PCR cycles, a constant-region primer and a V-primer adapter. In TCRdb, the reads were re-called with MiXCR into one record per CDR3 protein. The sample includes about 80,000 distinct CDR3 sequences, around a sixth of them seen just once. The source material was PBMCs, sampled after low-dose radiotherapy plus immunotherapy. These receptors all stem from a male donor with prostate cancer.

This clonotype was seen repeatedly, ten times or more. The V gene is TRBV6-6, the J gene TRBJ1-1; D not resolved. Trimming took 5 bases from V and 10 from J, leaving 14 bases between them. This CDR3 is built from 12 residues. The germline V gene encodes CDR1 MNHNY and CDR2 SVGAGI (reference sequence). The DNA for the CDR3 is TGTGCCAGCAGTACGGGCCGAGAAGGAGCTTTCTTT. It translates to CASSTGREGAFF.

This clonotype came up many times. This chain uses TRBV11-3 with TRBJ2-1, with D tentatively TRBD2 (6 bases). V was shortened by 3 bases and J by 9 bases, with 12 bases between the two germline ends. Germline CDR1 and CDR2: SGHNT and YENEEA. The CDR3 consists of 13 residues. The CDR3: CASSFIVGSEQFF. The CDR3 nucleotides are TGTGCCAGCAGCTTTATCGTCGGGAGTGAGCAGTTCTTC.

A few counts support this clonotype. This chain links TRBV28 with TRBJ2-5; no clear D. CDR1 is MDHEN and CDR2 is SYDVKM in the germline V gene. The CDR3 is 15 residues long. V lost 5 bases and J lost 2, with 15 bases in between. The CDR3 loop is CASSQGPPQQETQYF. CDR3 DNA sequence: TGTGCCAGCAGTCAAGGGCCCCCCCAGCAAGAGACCCAGTACTTC.

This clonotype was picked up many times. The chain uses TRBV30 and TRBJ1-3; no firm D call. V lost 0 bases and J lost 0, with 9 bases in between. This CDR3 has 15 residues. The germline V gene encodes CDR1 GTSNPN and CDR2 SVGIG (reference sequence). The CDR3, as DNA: TGTGCCTGGAGTGTGGGTGGGAACTCTGGAAACACCATATATTTT. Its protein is CAWSVGGNSGNTIYF.

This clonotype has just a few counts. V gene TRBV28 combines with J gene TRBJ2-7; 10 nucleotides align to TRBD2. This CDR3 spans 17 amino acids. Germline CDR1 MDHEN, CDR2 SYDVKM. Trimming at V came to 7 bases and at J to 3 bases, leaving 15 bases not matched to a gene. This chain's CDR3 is CASTSTLGASGSYEQYF. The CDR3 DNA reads TGTGCCAGCACCTCTACACTGGGGGCTAGCGGGAGCTACGAGCAGTACTTC.

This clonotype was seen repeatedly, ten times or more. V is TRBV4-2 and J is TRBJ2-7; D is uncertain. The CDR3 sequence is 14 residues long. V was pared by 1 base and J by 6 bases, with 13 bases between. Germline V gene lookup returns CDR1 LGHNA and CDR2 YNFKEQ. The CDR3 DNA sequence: TGTGCCAGCAGCCAAGGACTTCTTGGCGGCGAGCAGTACTTC. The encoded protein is CASSQGLLGGEQYF.

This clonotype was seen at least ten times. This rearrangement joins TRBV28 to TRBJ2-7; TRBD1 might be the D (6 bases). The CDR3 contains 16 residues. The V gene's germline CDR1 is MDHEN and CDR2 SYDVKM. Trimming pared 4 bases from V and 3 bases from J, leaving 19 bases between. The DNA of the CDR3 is TGTGCCAGCAGTTCCTTTCAGACAGGCGGAGACTACGAGCAGTACTTC. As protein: CASSSFQTGGDYEQYF.

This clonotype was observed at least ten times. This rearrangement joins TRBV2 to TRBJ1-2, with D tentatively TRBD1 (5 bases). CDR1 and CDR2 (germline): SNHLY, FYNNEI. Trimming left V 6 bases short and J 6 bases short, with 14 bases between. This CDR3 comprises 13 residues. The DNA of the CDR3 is TGTGCCAGCAGGGACGGGGGGGTAGATGGCTACACCTTC. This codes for CASRDGGVDGYTF.

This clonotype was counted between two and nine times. The CDR3 region is CASSSTGQGRSEQFF. CDR3 nucleotides: TGTGCCAGCAGTTCTACAGGACAGGGAAGGAGTGAGCAGTTCTTC. The chain combines TRBV6-2 or TRBV6-3 with TRBJ2-1; TRBD1 aligns across 8 bases. CDR1 and CDR2 (germline): MNHEY, SVGEGT. J gave up 9 bases and V 4 bases, and 11 bases lay outside the gene matches. CDR3 length: 15 residues.

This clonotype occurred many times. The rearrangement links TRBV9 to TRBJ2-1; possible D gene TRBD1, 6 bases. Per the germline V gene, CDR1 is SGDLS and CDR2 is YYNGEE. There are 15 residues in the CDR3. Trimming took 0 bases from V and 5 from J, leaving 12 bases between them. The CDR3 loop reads CASSVATGRDNEQFF. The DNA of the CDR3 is TGTGCCAGCAGCGTAGCGACAGGTCGCGACAATGAGCAGTTCTTC.

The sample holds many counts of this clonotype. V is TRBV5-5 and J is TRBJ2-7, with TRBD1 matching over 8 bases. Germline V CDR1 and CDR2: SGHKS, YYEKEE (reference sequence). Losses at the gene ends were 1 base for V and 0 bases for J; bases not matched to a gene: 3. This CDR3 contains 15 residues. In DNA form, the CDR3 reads TGTGCCAGCAGCTTGCAGGGGGCGAGCTCCTACGAGCAGTACTTC. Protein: CASSLQGASSYEQYF.

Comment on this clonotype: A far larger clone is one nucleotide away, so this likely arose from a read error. This CDR3 is CASRHARGLGRTQPQHF. The CDR3, as DNA: TGTGCCAGCAGGCACGCCCGGGGCCTTGGGCGCACTCAGCCCCAGCATTTT. V and J are TRBV5-3 and TRBJ1-5; D may be TRBD1 (5 bases). TRBV5-3 is marked as an open reading frame, function uncertain. Trimming took off 8 bases at V and 6 bases at J, with 27 bases between the two ends. The CDR3 totals 17 residues.

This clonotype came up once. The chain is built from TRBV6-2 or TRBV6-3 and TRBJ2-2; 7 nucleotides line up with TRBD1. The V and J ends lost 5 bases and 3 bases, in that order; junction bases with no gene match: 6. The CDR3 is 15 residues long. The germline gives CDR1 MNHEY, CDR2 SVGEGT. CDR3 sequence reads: CASSRDSWDTGELFF. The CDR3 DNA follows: TGTGCCAGCAGTCGGGACAGCTGGGACACCGGGGAGCTGTTTTTT.

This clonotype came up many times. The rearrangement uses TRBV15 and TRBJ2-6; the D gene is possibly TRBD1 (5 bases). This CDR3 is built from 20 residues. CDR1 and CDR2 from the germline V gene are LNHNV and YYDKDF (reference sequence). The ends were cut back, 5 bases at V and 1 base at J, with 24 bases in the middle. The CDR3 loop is CATSRSGLGQGKSGANVLTF. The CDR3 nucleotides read TGTGCCACCAGCCGGTCGGGCCTGGGGCAGGGAAAGTCTGGGGCCAACGTCCTGACTTTC.

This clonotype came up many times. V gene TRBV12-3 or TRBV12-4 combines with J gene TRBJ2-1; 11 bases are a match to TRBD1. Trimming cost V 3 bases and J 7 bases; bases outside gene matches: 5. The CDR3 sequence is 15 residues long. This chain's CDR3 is CASSLGTGGINEQFF. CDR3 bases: TGTGCCAGCAGTTTGGGGACAGGGGGGATAAATGAGCAGTTCTTC.

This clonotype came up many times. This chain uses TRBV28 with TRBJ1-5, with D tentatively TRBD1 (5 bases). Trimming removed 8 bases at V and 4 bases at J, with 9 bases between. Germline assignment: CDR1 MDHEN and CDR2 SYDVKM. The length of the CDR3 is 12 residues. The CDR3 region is CASFRGNQPQHF. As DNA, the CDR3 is TGTGCCAGCTTTAGGGGTAATCAGCCCCAGCATTTT.

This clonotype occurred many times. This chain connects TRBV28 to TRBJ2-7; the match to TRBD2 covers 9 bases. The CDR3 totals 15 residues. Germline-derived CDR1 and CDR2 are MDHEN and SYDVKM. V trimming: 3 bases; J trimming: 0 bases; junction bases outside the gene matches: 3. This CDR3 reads CASSLGGGASYEQYF. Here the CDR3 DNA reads TGTGCCAGCAGTTTGGGCGGGGGGGCCTCCTACGAGCAGTACTTC.

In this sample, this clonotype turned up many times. The CDR3 DNA sequence: TGCGCCAGCAGCTTGGCTCCAGGGGTGGTGTACGAGCAGTACTTC. It encodes CASSLAPGVVYEQYF. The V call is TRBV5-1, the J call TRBJ2-7, with a possible D match to TRBD1 (6 bases). Trimming removed 0 bases at V and 4 bases at J, with 14 bases between. CDR1 is SGHRS and CDR2 is YFSETQ in the germline V gene. The CDR3 has 15 amino acids.

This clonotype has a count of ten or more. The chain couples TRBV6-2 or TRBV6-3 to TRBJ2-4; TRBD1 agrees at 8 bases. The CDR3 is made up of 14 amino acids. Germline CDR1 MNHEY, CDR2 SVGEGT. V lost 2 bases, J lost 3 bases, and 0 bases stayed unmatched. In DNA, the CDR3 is TGTGCCAGCAGTTACGGGACAGGCAAAAACATTCAGTACTTC. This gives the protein CASSYGTGKNIQYF.

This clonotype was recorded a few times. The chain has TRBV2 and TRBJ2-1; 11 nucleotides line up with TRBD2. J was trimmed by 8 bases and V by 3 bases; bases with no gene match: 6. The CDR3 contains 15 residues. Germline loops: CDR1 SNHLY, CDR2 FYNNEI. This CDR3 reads CASSDSGREGHEQFF. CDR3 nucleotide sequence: TGTGCCAGCAGTGATAGCGGGAGGGAAGGTCATGAGCAGTTCTTC. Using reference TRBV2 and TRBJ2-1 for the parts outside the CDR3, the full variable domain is EPEVTQTPSHQVTQMGQEVILRCVPISNHLYFYWYRQILGQKVEFLVSFYNNEISEKSEIFDDQFSVERPDGSNFTLKIRSTKLEDSAMYFCASSDSGREGHEQFFGPGTRLTVL.

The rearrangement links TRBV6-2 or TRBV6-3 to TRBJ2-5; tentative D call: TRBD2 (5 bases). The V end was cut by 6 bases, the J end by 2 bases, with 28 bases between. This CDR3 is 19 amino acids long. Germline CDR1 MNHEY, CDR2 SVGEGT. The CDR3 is CASSLTPTGAALSQETQYF. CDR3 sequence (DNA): TGTGCCAGCAGCCTTACCCCTACTGGAGCGGCCCTGAGTCAAGAGACCCAGTACTTC.

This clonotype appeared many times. The CDR3 here is CASHPERRGGPTDTQYF. CDR3 coding DNA: TGTGCCAGCCATCCTGAGCGTCGGGGGGGACCGACAGATACGCAGTATTTT. J is TRBJ2-3 and V is TRBV28; 8 nucleotides align to TRBD2. The J segment lost 3 bases and the V segment lost 8 bases, leaving 16 bases of the junction unmatched. Germline-derived CDR1 and CDR2 are MDHEN and SYDVKM. This CDR3 comprises 17 residues. The full variable domain, in which reference TRBV28 and TRBJ2-3 provide the parts outside the CDR3, is DVKVTQSSRYLVKRTGEKVFLECVQDMDHENMFWYRQDPGLGLRLIYFSYDVKMKEKGDIPEGYSVSREKKERFSLILESASTNQTSMYLCASHPERRGGPTDTQYFGPGTRLTVL.

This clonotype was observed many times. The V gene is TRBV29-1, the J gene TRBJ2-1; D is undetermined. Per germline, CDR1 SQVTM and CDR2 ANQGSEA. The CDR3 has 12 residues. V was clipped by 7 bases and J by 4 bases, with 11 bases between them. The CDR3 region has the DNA TGCAGCGCCCCTAAAGGGTACAATGAGCAGTTCTTC. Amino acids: CSAPKGYNEQFF.

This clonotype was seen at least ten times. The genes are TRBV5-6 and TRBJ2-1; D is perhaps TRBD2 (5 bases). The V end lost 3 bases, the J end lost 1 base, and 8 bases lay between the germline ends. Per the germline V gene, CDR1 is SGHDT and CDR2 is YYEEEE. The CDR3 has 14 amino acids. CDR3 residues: CASSSSGSYNEQFF. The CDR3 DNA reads TGTGCCAGCAGCTCGTCGGGGTCCTACAATGAGCAGTTCTTC.

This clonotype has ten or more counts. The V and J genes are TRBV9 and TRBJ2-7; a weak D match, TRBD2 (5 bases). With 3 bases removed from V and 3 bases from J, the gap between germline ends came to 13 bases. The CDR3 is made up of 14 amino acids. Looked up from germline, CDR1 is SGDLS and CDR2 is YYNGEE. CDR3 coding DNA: TGTGCCAGCAGCGCGGGAATAGTAAACTACGAGCAGTACTTC. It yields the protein CASSAGIVNYEQYF.

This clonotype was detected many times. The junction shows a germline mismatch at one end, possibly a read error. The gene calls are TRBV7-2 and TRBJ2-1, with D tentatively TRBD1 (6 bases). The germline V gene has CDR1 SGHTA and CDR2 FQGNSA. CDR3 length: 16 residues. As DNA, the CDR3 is TGTGCCAGCAGCGCCCAATACAGGGCCTCCCACAATGAGCAGTTCTTC. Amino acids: CASSAQYRASHNEQFF.

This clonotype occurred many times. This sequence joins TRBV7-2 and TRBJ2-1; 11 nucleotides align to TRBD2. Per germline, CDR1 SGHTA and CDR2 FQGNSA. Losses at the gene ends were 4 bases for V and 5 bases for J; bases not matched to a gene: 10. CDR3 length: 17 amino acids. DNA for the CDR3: TGTGCCAGCAGCTCTAGTGGGACTAGCGGATCAAACAATGAGCAGTTCTTC. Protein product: CASSSSGTSGSNNEQFF.

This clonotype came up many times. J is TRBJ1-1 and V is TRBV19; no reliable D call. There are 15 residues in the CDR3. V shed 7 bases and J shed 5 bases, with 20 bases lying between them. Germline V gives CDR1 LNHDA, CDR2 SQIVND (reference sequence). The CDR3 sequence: CASIPRRVGWTEAFF. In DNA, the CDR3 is TGTGCCAGTATCCCACGGAGGGTAGGGTGGACTGAAGCTTTCTTT. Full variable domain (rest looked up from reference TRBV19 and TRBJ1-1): DGGITQSPKYLFRKEGQNVTLSCEQNLNHDAMYWYRQDPGQGLRLIYYSQIVNDFQKGDIAEGYSVSREKKESFPLTVTSAQKNPTAFYLCASIPRRVGWTEAFFGQGTRLTVV.

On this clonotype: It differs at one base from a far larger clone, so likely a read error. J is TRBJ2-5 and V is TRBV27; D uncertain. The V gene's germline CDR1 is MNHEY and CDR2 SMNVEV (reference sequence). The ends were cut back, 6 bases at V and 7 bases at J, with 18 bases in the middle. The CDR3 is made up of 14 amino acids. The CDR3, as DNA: TGTGCCAGCAGCTGGTCATTCCTGGGTGCGACCCAGTACTTC. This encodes CASSWSFLGATQYF.

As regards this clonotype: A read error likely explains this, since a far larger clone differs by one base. The CDR3 sequence is CASSFIGDRGFQPQHF. In nucleotides, the CDR3 is TGTGCCAGCAGCTTTATAGGGGACAGGGGGTTTCAGCCCCAGCATTTT. This chain connects TRBV5-3 to TRBJ1-5, with 11 bases lining up with TRBD1. TRBV5-3 is treated as an ORF (open reading frame) with a function not yet certain. The CDR3 consists of 16 residues.

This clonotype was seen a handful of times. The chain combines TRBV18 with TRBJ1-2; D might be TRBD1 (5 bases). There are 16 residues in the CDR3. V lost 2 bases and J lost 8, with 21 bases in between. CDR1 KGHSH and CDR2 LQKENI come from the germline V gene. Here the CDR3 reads CASSPGGAGGVAGYTF. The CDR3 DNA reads TGTGCCAGCTCACCAGGTGGAGCAGGAGGGGTCGCAGGCTACACCTTC.